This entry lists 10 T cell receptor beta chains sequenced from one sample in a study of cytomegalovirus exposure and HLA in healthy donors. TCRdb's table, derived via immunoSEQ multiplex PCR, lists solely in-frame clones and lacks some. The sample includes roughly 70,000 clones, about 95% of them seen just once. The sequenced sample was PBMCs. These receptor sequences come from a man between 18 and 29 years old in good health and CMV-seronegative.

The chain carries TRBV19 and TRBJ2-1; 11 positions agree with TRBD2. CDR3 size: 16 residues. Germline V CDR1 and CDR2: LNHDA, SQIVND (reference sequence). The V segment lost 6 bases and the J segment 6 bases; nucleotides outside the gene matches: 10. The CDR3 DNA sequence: TGTGCCAGTAGGGAACCCTCTAGCGGGGGGATCAATGAGCAGTTCTTC. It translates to CASREPSSGGINEQFF.

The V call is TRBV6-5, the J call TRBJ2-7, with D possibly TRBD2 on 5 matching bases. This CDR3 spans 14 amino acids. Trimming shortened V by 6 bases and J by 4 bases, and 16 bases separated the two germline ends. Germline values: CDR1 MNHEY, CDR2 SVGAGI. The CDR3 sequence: CASRPHGEPYEQYF. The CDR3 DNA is TGTGCCAGCAGACCCCATGGGGAGCCGTACGAGCAGTACTTC.

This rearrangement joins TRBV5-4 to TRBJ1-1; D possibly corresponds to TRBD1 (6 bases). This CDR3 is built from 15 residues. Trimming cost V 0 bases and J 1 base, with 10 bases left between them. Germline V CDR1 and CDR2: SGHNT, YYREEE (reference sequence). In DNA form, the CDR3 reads TGTGCCAGCAGCTTGGTGCGAGGGGGGAACACTGAAGCTTTCTTT. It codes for CASSLVRGGNTEAFF.

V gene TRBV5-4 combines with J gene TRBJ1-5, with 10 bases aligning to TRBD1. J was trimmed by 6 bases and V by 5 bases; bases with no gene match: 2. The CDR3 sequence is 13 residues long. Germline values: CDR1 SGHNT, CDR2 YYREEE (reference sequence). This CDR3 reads CASSWDRGQPQHF. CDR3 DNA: TGTGCCAGCAGTTGGGACAGGGGTCAGCCCCAGCATTTT.

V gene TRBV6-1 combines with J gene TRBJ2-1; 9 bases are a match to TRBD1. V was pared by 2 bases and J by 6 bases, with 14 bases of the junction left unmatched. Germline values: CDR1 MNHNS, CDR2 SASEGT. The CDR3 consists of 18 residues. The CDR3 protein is CASSENIGGTGFSNEQFF. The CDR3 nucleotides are TGTGCCAGCAGTGAAAATATTGGGGGGACAGGGTTCAGCAATGAGCAGTTCTTC.

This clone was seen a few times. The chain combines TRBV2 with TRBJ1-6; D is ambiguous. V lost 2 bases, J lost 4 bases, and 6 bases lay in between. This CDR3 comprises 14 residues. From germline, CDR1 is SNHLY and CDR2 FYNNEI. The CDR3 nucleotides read TGTGCCAGCAGTGAATCCCGGTATAATTCACCCCTCCACTTT. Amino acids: CASSESRYNSPLHF.

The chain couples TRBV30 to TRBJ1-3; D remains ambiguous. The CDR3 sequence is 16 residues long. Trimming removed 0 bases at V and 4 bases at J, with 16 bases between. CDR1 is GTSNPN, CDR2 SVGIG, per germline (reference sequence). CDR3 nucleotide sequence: TGTGCCTGGAGTGTATCTCCCGGGAGCGGGGGAAACACCATATATTTT. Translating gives CAWSVSPGSGGNTIYF.

In DNA, the CDR3 is TGTGCCAGCAGCCACTCGAACACCGGGGAGCTGTTTTTT. Translating gives CASSHSNTGELFF. This chain joins TRBV5-6 and TRBJ2-2; no reliable D call. CDR3 length: 13 amino acids. V was clipped by 4 bases and J by 0 bases, with 4 bases between them. Germline V lookup: CDR1 SGHDT, CDR2 YYEEEE.

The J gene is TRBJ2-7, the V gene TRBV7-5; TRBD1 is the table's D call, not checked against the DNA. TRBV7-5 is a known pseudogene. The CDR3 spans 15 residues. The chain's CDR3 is CVRSPGQGDVYEQYF. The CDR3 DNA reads TGTGTCAGAAGCCCCGGACAGGGGGATGTGTACGAGCAGTACTTC.

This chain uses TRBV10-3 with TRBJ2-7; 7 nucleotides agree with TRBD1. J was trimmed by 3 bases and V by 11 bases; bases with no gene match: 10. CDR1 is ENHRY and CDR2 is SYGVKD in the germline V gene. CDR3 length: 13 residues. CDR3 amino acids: CAAATGSIYEQYF. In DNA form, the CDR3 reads TGTGCCGCCGCGACAGGGAGCATCTACGAGCAGTACTTC.